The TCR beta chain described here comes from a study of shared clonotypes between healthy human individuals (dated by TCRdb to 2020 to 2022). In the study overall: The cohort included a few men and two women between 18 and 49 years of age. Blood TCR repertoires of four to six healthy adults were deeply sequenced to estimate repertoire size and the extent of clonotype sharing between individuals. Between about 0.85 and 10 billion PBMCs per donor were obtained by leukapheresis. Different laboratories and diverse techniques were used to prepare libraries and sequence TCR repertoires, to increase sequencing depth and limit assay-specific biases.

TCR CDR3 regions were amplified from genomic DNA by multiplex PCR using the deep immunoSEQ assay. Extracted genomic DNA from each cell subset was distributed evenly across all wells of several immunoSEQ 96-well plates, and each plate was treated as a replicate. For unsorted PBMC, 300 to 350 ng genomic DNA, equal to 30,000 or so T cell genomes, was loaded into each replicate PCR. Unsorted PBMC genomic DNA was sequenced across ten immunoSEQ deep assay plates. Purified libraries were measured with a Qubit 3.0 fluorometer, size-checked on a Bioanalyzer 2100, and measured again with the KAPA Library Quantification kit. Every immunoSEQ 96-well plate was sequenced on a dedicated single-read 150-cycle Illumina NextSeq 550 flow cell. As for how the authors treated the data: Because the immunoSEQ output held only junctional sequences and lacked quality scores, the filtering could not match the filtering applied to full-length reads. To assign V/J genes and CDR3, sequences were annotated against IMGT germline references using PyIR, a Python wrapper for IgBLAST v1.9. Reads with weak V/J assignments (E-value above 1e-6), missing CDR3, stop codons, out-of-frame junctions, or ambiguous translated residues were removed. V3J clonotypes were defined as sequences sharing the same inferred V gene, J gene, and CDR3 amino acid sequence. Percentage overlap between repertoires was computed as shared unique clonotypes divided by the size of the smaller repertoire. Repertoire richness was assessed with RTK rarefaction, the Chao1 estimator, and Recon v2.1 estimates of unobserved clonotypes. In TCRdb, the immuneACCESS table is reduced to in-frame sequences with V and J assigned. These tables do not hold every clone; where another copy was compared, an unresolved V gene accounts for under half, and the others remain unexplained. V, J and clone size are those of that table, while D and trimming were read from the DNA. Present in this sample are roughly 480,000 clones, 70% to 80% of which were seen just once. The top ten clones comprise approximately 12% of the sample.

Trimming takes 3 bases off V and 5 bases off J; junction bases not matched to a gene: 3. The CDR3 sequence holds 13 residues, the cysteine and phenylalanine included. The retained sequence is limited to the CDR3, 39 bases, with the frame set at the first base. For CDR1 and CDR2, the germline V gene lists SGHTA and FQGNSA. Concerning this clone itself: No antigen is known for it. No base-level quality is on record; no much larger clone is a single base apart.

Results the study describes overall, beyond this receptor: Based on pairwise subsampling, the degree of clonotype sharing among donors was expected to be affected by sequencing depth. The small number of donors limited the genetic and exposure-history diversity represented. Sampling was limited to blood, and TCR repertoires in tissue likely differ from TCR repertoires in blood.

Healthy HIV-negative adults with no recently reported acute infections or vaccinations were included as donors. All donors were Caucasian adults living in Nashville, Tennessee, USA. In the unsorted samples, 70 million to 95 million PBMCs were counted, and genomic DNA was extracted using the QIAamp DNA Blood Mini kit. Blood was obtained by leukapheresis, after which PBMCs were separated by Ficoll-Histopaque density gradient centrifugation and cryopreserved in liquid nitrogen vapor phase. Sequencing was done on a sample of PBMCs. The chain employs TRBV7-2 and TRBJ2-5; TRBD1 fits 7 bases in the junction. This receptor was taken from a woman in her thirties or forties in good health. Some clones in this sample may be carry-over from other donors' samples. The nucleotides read TGTGCCAGCAGCTTTGGCAGGGGGGAGACCCAGTACTTC. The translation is CASSFGRGETQYF.